The T cell receptor beta chain described here comes from a study of blood T cells in healthy people across ages. About this clonotype itself: Its antigen is unknown.

Notes on the study in general: Donors of long life had a larger count of naive CD4+ cells and greater diversity than aged donors. Considered underestimates were the diversity estimates obtained from one million T cells. As age increased, TCR beta diversity per million T cells fell in a roughly linear fashion.

A second PCR of 7 to 11 cycles used a sample-barcoded 5' primer and a J-beta primer mix. TCRdb processed the 5' RACE reads anew with MiXCR; each CDR3 protein has one entry. In the table there are about 620,000 distinct CDR3 sequences, approximately 52% of which are singletons. Every sample had a minimum of 6.5 million PBMCs isolated. This clonotype was sampled from a woman aged 80 or older in good health. The sequenced sample was blood.

CDR3: CASSQDEGSSYEQYF. In nucleotides, the CDR3 is TGTGCCAGCAGCCAAGATGAGGGGAGCTCCTACGAGCAGTACTTC. The chain has TRBV3-1 and TRBJ2-7; D possibly uses TRBD1 or TRBD2 (5 bases each). Trimming removed 0 bases at V and 0 bases at J, with 9 bases between. Germline lookup yields CDR1 LGHDT and CDR2 YNNKEL (reference sequence). The CDR3 is made up of 15 amino acids.